The present T cell receptor (beta chain) was sequenced within a study of T cells in Graves' hyperthyroidism and ophthalmopathy. Overall study findings and caveats: Most thyroid clonotypes expanded above 0.001 appeared in blood too.

Subjects aged 18 to 65 presented with newly diagnosed hyperthyroidism of less than 2 months' duration. It was uncontrolled infection, other autoimmune disease, pregnancy or lactation that excluded patients. Fresh 10 ml peripheral blood yielded PBMCs. Amplified TCR beta CDR3 regions came from RNA transcripts. TCR CDR3 regions were first amplified by RT-PCR with HTBI primers. A single record per CDR3 protein comes from TCRdb applying MiXCR to the multiplex PCR reads. The table lists 550,000 to 650,000 distinct CDR3 sequences, around 13% of them singletons, with 14% in the top ten. After removal of 3 bases from V and 6 bases from J, the junction contained 4 bases not matched to a gene. Germline V gene data show CDR1 as SNHLY and CDR2 as FYNNEI. CDR3 length: 13 amino acids. This clonotype was picked up many times. Its antigen is unidentified.

The chain employs TRBV2 and TRBJ2-7, with TRBD1 matching 8 bases. The sequencing input was blood. This sequence originates from a woman in her forties with Graves' hyperthyroidism. CDR3 protein: CASSDTGGGEQYF. DNA of the CDR3: TGTGCCAGCAGTGATACAGGGGGAGGCGAGCAGTACTTC.